The T cell receptor (beta chain) under discussion was sequenced for a study of blood T cells in healthy people across ages. Study overall: T cells yielded about one barcoded beta molecule per two cells through template switching.

The germline CDR1 and CDR2 sequences are SGHRS and YFSETQ. Trimming took off 4 bases at V and 9 bases at J, with 20 bases between the two ends. The CDR3 totals 15 residues. On this clonotype itself: The antigen is undetermined.

Peripheral blood samples of 9 to 10 milliliters were drawn from each donor. RNA extraction gave at least 6 micrograms of total RNA per sample. Overall study results and limits: Getting older went along with TCR beta diversity per million T cells dropping roughly linearly.

A J-beta primer mix and a sample-barcoded 5' primer were used in a second PCR of roughly 7 to 12 cycles. TCRdb reprocessed the 5' RACE reads via MiXCR and lists one record per CDR3 protein. The profile shows about 780,000 distinct CDR3 sequences, 60% to 80% of them singletons. The chain links TRBV5-1 to TRBJ2-1; D not certain. The sequenced sample consisted of blood. The origin of this receptor is a man aged 25-40 years in good health. The CDR3 sequence is CASSLGVPELGEQFF. CDR3 nucleotides: TGCGCCAGCAGCCTGGGTGTCCCGGAACTGGGTGAGCAGTTCTTC.